A single sample gave rise to the 9 T cell receptor beta chains below, sequenced in a study of a mutant IDH1 vaccine in newly diagnosed glioma. For these receptors, no antigen is known. The time point denotes: week 23, last vaccination. Each vaccine dose was 300 ug of mutant IDH1 20-mer peptide, with topical imiquimod. Assay used: immunoSEQ multiplex PCR; TCRdb lists only in-frame clones, some missing. The sample holds about 65,000 clones; about 88% are singletons and the top ten take 4%. The sample here was PBMCs, taken from a glioma patient whose treatment included an IDH1 peptide vaccine. All receptors derive from a young man with glioma.

Turning to this clone: The junction shows a germline mismatch at one end, possibly a read error. The rearrangement joins TRBV20-1 to TRBJ1-1; unclear D gene. The CDR3 is 11 amino acids. Germline CDR1 and CDR2: DFQATT and SNEGSKA (reference sequence). The CDR3 region is CSARDYLPPAF. As DNA, the CDR3 is TGCAGTGCTAGAGATTATCTACCGCCGGCCTTT.

This chain links TRBV30 with TRBJ2-1; the D is unclear. Deletions cut 7 bases from V and 8 bases from J, with 12 bases between. CDR1 and CDR2 from the germline V gene are GTSNPN and SVGIG (reference sequence). CDR3 length equals 11 residues. The CDR3 nucleotides are TGTGCCTTGAAGGTGGGCTATGAGCAGTTCTTC. Translating it yields CALKVGYEQFF. The full variable domain, in which reference TRBV30 and TRBJ2-1 provide the parts outside the CDR3, is SQTIHQWPATLVQPVGSPLSLECTVEGTSNPNLYWYRQAAGRGLQLLFYSVGIGQISSEVPQNLSASRPQDRQFILSSKKLLLSDSGFYLCALKVGYEQFFGPGTRLTVL.

The CDR3 DNA reads TGTGCCAGCAGGACAGGGTCCTACGAGCAGTACTTC. This codes for CASRTGSYEQYF. This chain connects TRBV6-1 to TRBJ2-7; the match to TRBD1 covers 7 bases. The junction had 0 bases not matched to a gene; V was cut back by 6 bases and J by 1 base. The CDR3 runs 12 residues. The germline CDR1 and CDR2 sequences are MNHNS and SASEGT.

The CDR3: CASRSQGHTIYF. CDR3 sequence (DNA): TGCGCCAGCAGGTCTCAGGGGCACACCATATATTTT. The rearrangement uses TRBV10-2 and TRBJ1-3; D is possibly TRBD1 (6 bases). The CDR3 is 12 amino acids. Per the germline V gene, CDR1 is WSHSY and CDR2 is SAAADI. The V end lost 6 bases, the J end lost 8 bases, and 11 bases lay between the germline ends.

The chain employs TRBV4-2 and TRBJ2-2; 7 bases align to TRBD2. The V and J ends lost 3 bases and 1 base, in that order; junction bases with no gene match: 5. The CDR3 totals 16 residues. Germline V gene lookup returns CDR1 LGHNA and CDR2 YNFKEQ. The CDR3 DNA reads TGTGCCAGCAGCCAGGGCTCGGGGGGGAACACCGGGGAGCTGTTTTTT. Its translation is CASSQGSGGNTGELFF.

This clone came up once. This rearrangement joins TRBV7-6 to TRBJ2-1; no clear D. CDR3 length: 14 amino acids. With 2 bases removed from V and 5 bases from J, the gap between germline ends came to 10 bases. The germline gives CDR1 SGHVS, CDR2 FNYEAQ. The CDR3 loop reads CASSLTVSNNEQFF. The CDR3 nucleotides are TGTGCCAGCAGCTTAACAGTCTCGAACAATGAGCAGTTCTTC.

This clone was recorded once. The chain links TRBV9 to TRBJ2-3; TRBD2 agrees at 12 bases. The CDR3 covers 15 residues. Trimming took 2 bases from V and 4 from J; bases not matched to a gene: 2. CDR1 is SGDLS and CDR2 is YYNGEE in the germline V gene. In DNA, the CDR3 is TGTGCCAGCAGCGTCCTAGCGGGGGGGCCAGATACGCAGTATTTT. Its translation: CASSVLAGGPDTQYF.

Of note for this clone: Other DNA sequences in this specimen translate into the identical CDR3. The chain combines TRBV30 with TRBJ1-5, with D uncertain. Germline loops: CDR1 GTSNPN, CDR2 SVGIG (reference sequence). Trimming left V 1 base short and J 5 bases short, with 9 bases between. This CDR3 region has 13 residues. The CDR3 sequence: CAWSAEEYQPQHF. The CDR3 nucleotides read TGTGCCTGGAGTGCTGAAGAATATCAGCCCCAGCATTTT.

This clone was seen more than once but under ten times. The V gene is TRBV7-2, the J gene TRBJ1-1, with TRBD1 identical over 7 bases. This CDR3 region has 15 residues. Trimming cost V 6 bases and J 5 bases; bases outside gene matches: 12. Looked up from germline, CDR1 is SGHTA and CDR2 is FQGNSA. The CDR3 loop is CASRSRGQMGTEAFF. DNA of the CDR3: TGTGCCAGCAGGTCTCGGGGACAGATGGGGACTGAAGCTTTCTTT. Supplemented by reference TRBV7-2 and TRBJ1-1, the full variable domain reads GAGVSQSPSNKVTEKGKDVELRCDPISGHTALYWYRQSLGQGLEFLIYFQGNSAPDKSGLPSDRFSAERTGGSVSTLTIQRTQQEDSAVYLCASRSRGQMGTEAFFGQGTRLTVV.